This TCR beta chain was sequenced in a study of Graves' ophthalmopathy and Graves' hyperthyroidism. Overall study results and limits: Thyroid clonotypes that were expanded above 0.001 frequency mostly also appeared in blood. Cross-validated, the 13-signature model showed 87.88%/81.08% sensitivity/specificity, and 80%/75% in the test set.

Amplifying from RNA transcripts, the study obtained TCR beta CDR3 regions. An initial RT-PCR round employing HTBI primers preceded a second-round multiplex PCR. Via MiXCR, TCRdb re-called the multiplex PCR reads, giving one row per CDR3 protein. The sample lists approximately 700,000 distinct CDR3 sequences, just over 40% occurring once. Donors with ophthalmopathy: moderate-to-severe activity, CAS ≥3, NOSPECS ≥4, duration under 3 months. On this clonotype: Its antigen is unidentified.

CDR1 MNHNY and CDR2 SVGAGI come from the germline V gene (reference sequence). The CDR3 has 14 residues. Trimming cost V 6 bases and J 6 bases, with 18 bases left between them. The TCR was taken from an adult man with Graves' ophthalmopathy. Sequencing used peripheral blood. This rearrangement joins TRBV6-6 to TRBJ2-7, with D maybe TRBD2 (6 bases). The CDR3 reads CASRYTGESLEQYF. DNA of the CDR3: TGTGCCAGCAGGTATACGGGAGAGTCGCTCGAGCAGTACTTC.